This TCR beta chain was identified during a study of blood T cell repertoires in COVID-19. For the study at large: Acute and convalescent COVID-19 specimens originated in the United States, Italy and Spain. T cells, B-cell-depleted T cells, or PBMCs provided the cDNA or gDNA that served as material.

CDR1 is SGHDT, CDR2 YYEEEE, per germline. This CDR3 is built from 16 residues. With 0 bases removed from V and 5 bases from J, the gap between germline ends came to 17 bases. Libraries were prepared by immunoSEQ multiplex PCR; TCRdb keeps only in-frame clonotypes and omits some of them. The sample records about 120,000 clones, about 89% being singletons. The chain carries TRBV5-6 and TRBJ1-1, with D possibly matching TRBD1 (6 bases). The clonotype originates from an older woman with acute or convalescent COVID-19. What was sequenced was peripheral blood. The CDR3 spells CASSLAWGPIETEAFF. CDR3 DNA: TGTGCCAGCAGCTTGGCGTGGGGGCCGATCGAAACTGAAGCTTTCTTT.